Below are 19 T cell receptor beta chains sequenced from a single sample in a study of chemoradiotherapy in HPV16-positive cancers. Here immunoSEQ multiplex PCR was the method, and the copy in TCRdb shows in-frame clones only, minus some. Counted here are 55,000 to 85,000 clones, 88% occurring once; the ten biggest clones make up around 4.4%. The specimen comprised blood, sampled from a patient who underwent chemoradiotherapy. The receptors were sampled from a human donor with HPV-associated anogenital cancer.

This clone was seen once. J is TRBJ1-3 and V is TRBV5-6; no clear D gene. The germline V and J ends were trimmed by 3 bases and 3 bases, with 13 bases remaining between them. CDR1 is SGHDT and CDR2 is YYEEEE in the germline V gene. The CDR3 extends over 15 amino acids. CDR3 amino acids: CASSSWKSVGNTIYF. The CDR3 coding sequence is TGTGCCAGCAGCTCGTGGAAATCAGTTGGAAACACCATATATTTT.

The chain links TRBV4-1 to TRBJ2-1, with 7 bases fitting TRBD1. The length of the CDR3 is 15 residues. The V segment lost 4 bases and the J segment 0 bases; nucleotides outside the gene matches: 3. Germline V gene lookup returns CDR1 MGHRA and CDR2 YSYEKL. The DNA of the CDR3 is TGCGCCAGCAGCCCGACAGGGAGCTCCTACAATGAGCAGTTCTTC. Translating it yields CASSPTGSSYNEQFF.

The chain couples TRBV19 to TRBJ2-2, with D hard to call. Germline lookup yields CDR1 LNHDA and CDR2 SQIVND (reference sequence). V dropped 7 bases and J dropped 3 bases, with 12 bases sitting between them. CDR3 length: 14 residues. The chain's CDR3 is CASNWLADTGELFF. The CDR3 coding sequence is TGTGCCAGTAATTGGCTCGCGGACACCGGGGAGCTGTTTTTT.

J is TRBJ2-2 and V is TRBV19; D is unresolved. V was shortened by 3 bases and J by 3 bases, with 2 bases between the two germline ends. The CDR3 is 12 amino acids. Germline V lookup: CDR1 LNHDA, CDR2 SQIVND (reference sequence). In nucleotides, the CDR3 is TGTGCCAGTAGTATCGACACCGGGGAGCTGTTTTTT. It translates to CASSIDTGELFF.

This chain connects TRBV5-1 to TRBJ2-5, with 8 bases aligning to TRBD1. The CDR3 totals 15 residues. The germline V gene has CDR1 SGHRS and CDR2 YFSETQ. Trimming at V came to 2 bases and at J to 5 bases, leaving 8 bases not matched to a gene. The CDR3 region has the DNA TGCGCCAGCAGCTTCGGGACAGGCAGAGGGGAGACCCAGTACTTC. Protein: CASSFGTGRGETQYF.

The V and J genes are TRBV6-1 and TRBJ2-1; 10 bases line up with TRBD2. Germline trimming cut 6 bases from V and 9 bases from J; bases unmatched to any gene: 11. This CDR3 region has 15 residues. Germline V CDR1 and CDR2: MNHNS, SASEGT. CDR3 loop: CASRANSGGSGEQFF. Here the CDR3 DNA reads TGTGCCAGCAGAGCCAATAGCGGGGGGTCAGGTGAGCAGTTCTTC.

V gene TRBV5-1 combines with J gene TRBJ1-6; weak D call: TRBD1 (5 bases). This CDR3 is 15 amino acids long. CDR1 SGHRS and CDR2 YFSETQ come from the germline V gene. Trimming removed 3 bases at V and 7 bases at J, with 14 bases between. CDR3 loop: CASSWIRAPNSPLHF. The DNA of the CDR3 is TGCGCCAGCAGCTGGATCAGGGCTCCCAATTCACCCCTCCACTTT.

The V and J genes are TRBV29-1 and TRBJ2-2, with TRBD1 as a possible D gene (6 bases). The V and J ends lost 3 bases and 5 bases respectively, with 7 bases between them. CDR1 and CDR2 (germline): SQVTM, ANQGSEA. The CDR3 consists of 12 residues. The CDR3 is CSVERGTGELFF. The CDR3 DNA reads TGCAGCGTTGAGAGGGGGACCGGGGAGCTGTTTTTT.

The chain links TRBV2 to TRBJ2-3; D may be TRBD1 or TRBD2 (5 bases each). Trimming left V 1 base short and J 7 bases short, with 15 bases between. The germline V gene encodes CDR1 SNHLY and CDR2 FYNNEI. This CDR3 contains 15 residues. The CDR3 sequence is CASSEGKGPTNTQYF. The DNA for the CDR3 is TGTGCCAGCAGTGAAGGGAAGGGACCCACGAATACGCAGTATTTT.

The V and J genes are TRBV6-6 and TRBJ1-1; D not resolved. Deletions cut 6 bases from V and 1 base from J, with 3 bases between. This CDR3 has 11 amino acids. Germline lookup yields CDR1 MNHNY and CDR2 SVGAGI (reference sequence). The chain's CDR3 is CASRGNTEAFF. CDR3 in DNA: TGTGCCAGCAGGGGGAACACTGAAGCTTTCTTT.

The V call is TRBV18, the J call TRBJ2-1, with TRBD1 matching over 10 bases. V lost 3 bases and J lost 9; bases outside the gene matches: 14. This CDR3 spans 17 amino acids. The V gene's germline CDR1 is KGHSH and CDR2 LQKENI. CDR3: CASSPVLSGQGGGEQFF. As DNA, the CDR3 is TGTGCCAGCTCACCGGTCTTGTCCGGACAGGGGGGAGGTGAGCAGTTCTTC.

This chain connects TRBV4-2 to TRBJ2-1; 8 bases are shared with TRBD2. V lost 0 bases, J lost 4 bases, and 5 bases stayed unmatched. CDR1 and CDR2 from the germline V gene are LGHNA and YNFKEQ. This CDR3 spans 16 amino acids. CDR3 sequence: CASSQDGRAGYNEQFF. The CDR3 coding sequence is TGTGCCAGCAGCCAAGACGGGAGGGCCGGATACAATGAGCAGTTCTTC.

This clone appeared once. CDR3 nucleotide sequence: TGTGCCAGCAGCCGGACGGGGCTGGGAAGGGACGAGCAGTACTTC. Translation gives CASSRTGLGRDEQYF. V and J are TRBV6-1 and TRBJ2-7, with D possibly being TRBD1 or TRBD2 (5 bases each). The V end lost 6 bases, the J end lost 5 bases, and 20 bases lay between the germline ends. The CDR3 has 15 amino acids. From germline, CDR1 is MNHNS and CDR2 SASEGT.

The chain employs TRBV2 and TRBJ2-5; a weak D match, TRBD1 (7 bases). The CDR3 spans 13 residues. Trimming removed 8 bases from V and 2 bases from J, with 12 bases in between. Germline CDR1 reads SNHLY; CDR2 reads FYNNEI. CDR3 bases: TGTGCCAGCGGAGGGGGACAGCAAGAGACCCAGTACTTC. Encoded protein: CASGGGQQETQYF.

The chain is built from TRBV28 and TRBJ1-5; TRBD1 might be the D (6 bases). Germline V gene data show CDR1 as MDHEN and CDR2 as SYDVKM. The CDR3 extends over 15 amino acids. The V gene lost 8 bases and the J gene lost 4 bases, with 18 bases spanning the gap. The CDR3 sequence: CASREQGGENQPQHF. The CDR3 coding sequence is TGTGCCAGCCGGGAACAGGGAGGAGAAAATCAGCCCCAGCATTTT.

This sequence joins TRBV10-1 and TRBJ2-5, with TRBD2 as a possible D gene (6 bases). This CDR3 has 14 amino acids. With 6 bases removed from V and 3 bases from J, the gap between germline ends came to 14 bases. CDR1 and CDR2 (germline): WNHNN, SYGVQD (reference sequence). The CDR3 is CASSLDRLEETQYF. Written as DNA, the CDR3 is TGCGCCAGCAGCCTTGACAGACTAGAAGAGACCCAGTACTTC.

The chain combines TRBV4-1 with TRBJ2-1; 7 bases agree with TRBD2. Trimming cost V 3 bases and J 3 bases; bases outside gene matches: 5. CDR3 size: 15 residues. CDR1 and CDR2 from the germline V gene are MGHRA and YSYEKL. CDR3 nucleotide sequence: TGCGCCAGCAGCCAGGATGGGACTAACTACAATGAGCAGTTCTTC. Protein: CASSQDGTNYNEQFF.

This clone has just a few counts. Written as DNA, the CDR3 is TGTGCCACCAGCAGAGACCCAGCGGGGCCCTACGAGCAGTACTTC. This translates into CATSRDPAGPYEQYF. V gene TRBV15 combines with J gene TRBJ2-7; 7 bases match TRBD2. The CDR3 extends over 15 amino acids. J gave up 2 bases and V 0 bases, and 4 bases lay outside the gene matches. Looked up from germline, CDR1 is LNHNV and CDR2 is YYDKDF (reference sequence).

The V gene is TRBV7-6, the J gene TRBJ2-7, with D possibly TRBD1 on 6 matching bases. Per the germline V gene, CDR1 is SGHVS and CDR2 is FNYEAQ. This CDR3 comprises 14 residues. V lost 5 bases and J 1 base, leaving 12 bases between the germline ends. The CDR3 bases are TGTGCCAGCAGCCCAACCCAGGGGTCCTACGAGCAGTACTTC. Protein product: CASSPTQGSYEQYF.